This T cell receptor (beta chain) was retrieved from a study of blood T cell repertoires in COVID-19. On the study more broadly: Acute and convalescent COVID-19 samples came from the United States, Italy and Spain. PBMCs, B-cell-depleted T cells, or T cells provided the cDNA or gDNA that made up the material.

Original methodology: Reference gene primer amplification gave estimated nucleated cell counts. Profiled with immunoSEQ multiplex PCR; TCRdb holds only in-frame clones, not every one. Clonal size and the V and J genes are those of that table, whereas D and trimming came from the DNA. Altogether a few hundred thousand clones are present, 84% being singletons, with the ten largest covering roughly 4%. The germline CDR1 and CDR2 sequences are SGHVS and FQNEAQ. V lost 2 bases to trimming and J lost 2 bases, with 13 bases between them. The CDR3 runs 16 residues. The clonotype originates from a young man with acute COVID-19. This rearrangement joins TRBV7-8 to TRBJ1-5; D is possibly TRBD1 (6 bases). The sequenced sample consisted of PBMCs or T cells enriched from blood (not recorded which). The CDR3: CASSLFGGPGNQPQHF. The CDR3 nucleotides are TGTGCCAGCAGCTTATTTGGGGGCCCGGGCAATCAGCCCCAGCATTTT. Together with reference TRBV7-8 and TRBJ1-5, the CDR3 gives the full variable domain: GAGVSQSPRYKVAKRGQDVALRCDPISGHVSLFWYQQALGQGPEFLTYFQNEAQLDKSGLPSDRFFAERPEGSVSTLKIQRTQQEDSAVYLCASSLFGGPGNQPQHFGDGTRLSIL.